The 22 T cell receptor beta chains below come from one sample, sequenced in a study of siplizumab effects on memory and regulatory T cells. The method was immunoSEQ multiplex PCR; TCRdb's version includes in-frame clones alone and lacks a portion of them. The sample consists of around 82,000 clones, roughly 93% of them appearing once. The material sequenced was CD8+ T cells sorted from blood. The receptors stem from a human donor in good health.

This chain uses TRBV6-5 with TRBJ2-1; D gene uncertain. V lost 4 bases to trimming and J lost 9 bases, with 19 bases between them. The CDR3 consists of 15 residues. The germline CDR1 and CDR2 sequences are MNHEY and SVGAGI. CDR3: CASSSPPDGMTEQFF. CDR3 sequence (DNA): TGTGCCAGCAGTTCCCCCCCGGACGGAATGACTGAGCAGTTCTTC.

This chain connects TRBV10-3 to TRBJ1-1; D is undetermined. The CDR3 is 13 residues long. Trimming took off 6 bases at V and 2 bases at J, with 10 bases between the two ends. From germline, CDR1 is ENHRY and CDR2 SYGVKD. CDR3 nucleotide sequence: TGTGCCATCAGCGAACAACAAAACACTGAAGCTTTCTTT. As protein: CAISEQQNTEAFF.

The rearrangement joins TRBV6-6 to TRBJ1-1; no clear D. The V end lost 0 bases, the J end lost 1 base, and 6 bases lay between the germline ends. Germline V CDR1 and CDR2: MNHNY, SVGAGI (reference sequence). The CDR3 length is 14 residues. The CDR3 loop is CASSYSDANTEAFF. In DNA, the CDR3 is TGTGCCAGCAGTTACTCGGACGCGAACACTGAAGCTTTCTTT.

J is TRBJ1-6 and V is TRBV27; a weak D match, TRBD1 (6 bases). From germline, CDR1 is MNHEY and CDR2 SMNVEV (reference sequence). The CDR3 sequence is 15 residues long. V lost 3 bases and J lost 4, with 10 bases in between. The CDR3 loop is CASSFRGQYNSPLHF. The CDR3 nucleotides are TGTGCCAGCAGTTTCCGCGGACAGTATAATTCACCCCTCCACTTT.

This chain joins TRBV19 and TRBJ1-5; D is ambiguous. Germline V gene data show CDR1 as LNHDA and CDR2 as SQIVND (reference sequence). The CDR3 covers 15 residues. V dropped 0 bases and J dropped 0 bases, with 6 bases sitting between them. The CDR3 region is CASSIDLGSNQPQHF. CDR3 DNA: TGTGCCAGTAGTATAGATCTTGGTAGCAATCAGCCCCAGCATTTT.

V and J are TRBV7-8 and TRBJ2-3; no clear D gene. The CDR3 runs 12 residues. Trimming cost V 3 bases and J 6 bases, with 7 bases left between them. CDR1 and CDR2 (germline): SGHVS, FQNEAQ. The CDR3 DNA sequence: TGTGCCAGCAGCTTCGGTGGCGATACGCAGTATTTT. As protein: CASSFGGDTQYF. The full variable domain, completed using reference TRBV7-8 and TRBJ2-3, is GAGVSQSPRYKVAKRGQDVALRCDPISGHVSLFWYQQALGQGPEFLTYFQNEAQLDKSGLPSDRFFAERPEGSVSTLKIQRTQQEDSAVYLCASSFGGDTQYFGPGTRLTVL.

The chain employs TRBV4-1 and TRBJ2-7; the D is unclear. There are 14 residues in the CDR3. Germline V gene data show CDR1 as MGHRA and CDR2 as YSYEKL. Trimming took off 3 bases at V and 4 bases at J, with 13 bases between the two ends. The CDR3 is CASSHVGRYYEQYF. In nucleotides, the CDR3 is TGCGCCAGCAGCCATGTGGGCAGATATTACGAGCAGTACTTC.

The genes are TRBV19 and TRBJ1-6, with D possibly TRBD1 on 5 matching bases. V was clipped by 1 base and J by 9 bases, with 13 bases between them. The V gene's germline CDR1 is LNHDA and CDR2 SQIVND (reference sequence). The CDR3 spans 15 residues. The CDR3 DNA is TGTGCCAGTAGTATAGGGGGAAGGGGAAGTTCACCCCTCCACTTT. This encodes CASSIGGRGSSPLHF.

The chain joins TRBV28 to TRBJ2-3; 10 bases line up with TRBD2. The CDR3 spans 15 residues. V dropped 3 bases and J dropped 3; count of bases not matched to a gene: 3. Germline V gene sequence: CDR1 MDHEN, CDR2 SYDVKM. CDR3 residues: CASSFRTSGTDTQYF. DNA for the CDR3: TGTGCCAGCAGTTTTCGGACTAGCGGAACAGATACGCAGTATTTT.

V usage is TRBV6-1 and J usage is TRBJ2-7; the D gene could be TRBD1 or TRBD2 (5 bases each). CDR1 and CDR2 from the germline V gene are MNHNS and SASEGT. The V gene lost 6 bases and the J gene lost 3 bases, with 18 bases spanning the gap. This CDR3 has 15 amino acids. DNA of the CDR3: TGTGCCAGCAGGGATACGGGGCGAGGCGACTACGAGCAGTACTTC. Translated: CASRDTGRGDYEQYF.

This clone was detected once. J is TRBJ2-1 and V is TRBV19; 16 bases are shared with TRBD2. The CDR3 extends over 17 amino acids. CDR1 is LNHDA, CDR2 SQIVND, per germline (reference sequence). The V segment lost 8 bases and the J segment 7 bases; nucleotides outside the gene matches: 11. CDR3 residues: CASRPGLAGGPWNEQFF. The CDR3 DNA follows: TGTGCCAGTCGCCCGGGACTAGCGGGGGGGCCATGGAATGAGCAGTTCTTC.

The CDR3 loop reads CASSPADQAYEQYF. CDR3 coding DNA: TGTGCCAGCAGCCCCGCAGATCAGGCCTACGAGCAGTACTTC. The chain combines TRBV7-8 with TRBJ2-7; no definite D call. The length of the CDR3 is 14 residues. CDR1 and CDR2 (germline): SGHVS, FQNEAQ. Trimming shortened V by 5 bases and J by 2 bases, and 13 bases separated the two germline ends.

The chain couples TRBV7-9 to TRBJ2-2; TRBD2 agrees at 13 bases. Trimming took 4 bases from V and 3 from J; bases not matched to a gene: 2. This CDR3 is 16 amino acids long. The germline V gene has CDR1 SEHNR and CDR2 FQNEAQ (reference sequence). The CDR3 DNA is TGTGCCAGCAGCTCGGGACTAGCGGGGCACACCGGGGAGCTGTTTTTT. This sequence encodes CASSSGLAGHTGELFF. The full variable domain, its missing parts supplied by reference TRBV7-9 and TRBJ2-2, is DTGVSQNPRHKITKRGQNVTFRCDPISEHNRLYWYRQTLGQGPEFLTYFQNEAQLEKSRLLSDRFSAERPKGSFSTLEIQRTEQGDSAMYLCASSSGLAGHTGELFFGEGSRLTVL.

The chain combines TRBV7-9 with TRBJ2-1; no reliable D call. There are 16 residues in the CDR3. In germline, CDR1 is SEHNR, CDR2 FQNEAQ (reference sequence). V dropped 0 bases and J dropped 7 bases, with 16 bases sitting between them. The CDR3 region is CASSLAAGTSGNEQFF. The CDR3, as DNA: TGTGCCAGCAGCTTAGCAGCCGGTACTTCTGGGAATGAGCAGTTCTTC.

This rearrangement joins TRBV9 to TRBJ2-7, with 9 bases fitting TRBD2. The trim removed 3 bases at V and 7 bases at J, leaving 8 bases unmatched. Germline CDR1 is SGDLS and CDR2 is YYNGEE. The CDR3 has 14 residues. CDR3 loop: CASSGSSGVGEQYF. Written as DNA, the CDR3 is TGTGCCAGCAGCGGGTCTAGCGGGGTGGGGGAGCAGTACTTC.

The chain employs TRBV6-4 and TRBJ2-3, with 11 bases lining up with TRBD2. Germline V gene data show CDR1 as MRHNA and CDR2 as SNTAGT. V was clipped by 6 bases and J by 4 bases; unmatched bases: 6. The CDR3 length is 15 residues. The CDR3 nucleotides are TGTGCCAGCAGCGTACTAGCGGGGGACGCAGATACGCAGTATTTT. Amino acid sequence: CASSVLAGDADTQYF.

The chain has TRBV5-6 and TRBJ1-1; tentatively, D is TRBD1 (5 bases). The CDR3 loop spans 15 amino acids. Trimming took 1 base from V and 4 from J, leaving 14 bases between them. Per germline, CDR1 SGHDT and CDR2 YYEEEE. The DNA of the CDR3 is TGTGCCAGCAGCTTGACCGGGACCGGCGGCACTGAAGCTTTCTTT. Translating gives CASSLTGTGGTEAFF.

The V and J genes are TRBV5-1 and TRBJ2-5; D gene unclear. V dropped 4 bases and J dropped 5 bases, with 15 bases sitting between them. This CDR3 comprises 14 residues. Germline-derived CDR1 and CDR2 are SGHRS and YFSETQ. Here the CDR3 DNA reads TGCGCCAGCAGCGCTCAGACTGGGCCGGAGACCCAGTACTTC. Encoded protein: CASSAQTGPETQYF.

The V and J genes are TRBV15 and TRBJ2-5; 7 bases align to TRBD1. The J call may not be correct, given that the DNA end is closer to TRBJ2-7. The CDR3 has 14 amino acids. Germline V gene lookup returns CDR1 LNHNV and CDR2 YYDKDF (reference sequence). CDR3 in amino acids: CATAVRDRSYEQYF. The CDR3 DNA sequence: TGTGCCACCGCAGTCCGGGACAGATCCTACGAGCAGTACTTC.

V is TRBV6-5 and J is TRBJ2-3; D not certain. Trimming removed 7 bases from V and 2 bases from J, with 4 bases in between. Germline CDR1 and CDR2: MNHEY and SVGAGI. CDR3 length: 11 residues. The CDR3 DNA is TGTGCCAGCAAATACACAGATACGCAGTATTTT. Its protein is CASKYTDTQYF.

The V and J genes are TRBV6-5 and TRBJ1-5; the D gene is possibly TRBD1 (6 bases). V was clipped by 6 bases and J by 1 base, with 10 bases between them. The germline V gene has CDR1 MNHEY and CDR2 SVGAGI. The CDR3 is made up of 14 amino acids. The CDR3 bases are TGTGCCAGCAGACAGGGTGGGAGCAATCAGCCCCAGCATTTT. Translation gives CASRQGGSNQPQHF.

V is TRBV15 and J is TRBJ2-2; 7 nucleotides line up with TRBD1. The CDR3 runs to 15 residues. V shed 4 bases and J 5 bases; nucleotides not matched to a gene: 7. Germline CDR1 reads LNHNV; CDR2 reads YYDKDF (reference sequence). The CDR3 DNA sequence: TGTGCCACCAGCATAGACAGGGTTGGGACCGGGGAGCTGTTTTTT. It yields the protein CATSIDRVGTGELFF.